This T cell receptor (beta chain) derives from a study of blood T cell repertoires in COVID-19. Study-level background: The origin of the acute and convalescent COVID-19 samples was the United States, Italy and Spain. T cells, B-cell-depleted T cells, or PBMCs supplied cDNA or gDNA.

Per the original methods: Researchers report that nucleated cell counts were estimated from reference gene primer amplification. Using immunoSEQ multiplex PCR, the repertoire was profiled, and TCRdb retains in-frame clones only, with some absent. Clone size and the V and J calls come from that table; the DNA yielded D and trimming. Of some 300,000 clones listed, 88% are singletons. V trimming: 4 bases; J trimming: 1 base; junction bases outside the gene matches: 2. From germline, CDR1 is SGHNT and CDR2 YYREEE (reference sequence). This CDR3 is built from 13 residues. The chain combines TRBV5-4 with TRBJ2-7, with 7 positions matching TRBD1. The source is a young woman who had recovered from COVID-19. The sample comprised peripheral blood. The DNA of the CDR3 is TGTGCCAGCAGCCCGGACAGGTCCTACGAGCAGTACTTC. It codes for CASSPDRSYEQYF. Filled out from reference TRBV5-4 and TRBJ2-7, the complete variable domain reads ETGVTQSPTHLIKTRGQQVTLRCSSQSGHNTVSWYQQALGQGPQFIFQYYREEENGRGNFPPRFSGLQFPNYSSELNVNALELDDSALYLCASSPDRSYEQYFGPGTRLTVT.